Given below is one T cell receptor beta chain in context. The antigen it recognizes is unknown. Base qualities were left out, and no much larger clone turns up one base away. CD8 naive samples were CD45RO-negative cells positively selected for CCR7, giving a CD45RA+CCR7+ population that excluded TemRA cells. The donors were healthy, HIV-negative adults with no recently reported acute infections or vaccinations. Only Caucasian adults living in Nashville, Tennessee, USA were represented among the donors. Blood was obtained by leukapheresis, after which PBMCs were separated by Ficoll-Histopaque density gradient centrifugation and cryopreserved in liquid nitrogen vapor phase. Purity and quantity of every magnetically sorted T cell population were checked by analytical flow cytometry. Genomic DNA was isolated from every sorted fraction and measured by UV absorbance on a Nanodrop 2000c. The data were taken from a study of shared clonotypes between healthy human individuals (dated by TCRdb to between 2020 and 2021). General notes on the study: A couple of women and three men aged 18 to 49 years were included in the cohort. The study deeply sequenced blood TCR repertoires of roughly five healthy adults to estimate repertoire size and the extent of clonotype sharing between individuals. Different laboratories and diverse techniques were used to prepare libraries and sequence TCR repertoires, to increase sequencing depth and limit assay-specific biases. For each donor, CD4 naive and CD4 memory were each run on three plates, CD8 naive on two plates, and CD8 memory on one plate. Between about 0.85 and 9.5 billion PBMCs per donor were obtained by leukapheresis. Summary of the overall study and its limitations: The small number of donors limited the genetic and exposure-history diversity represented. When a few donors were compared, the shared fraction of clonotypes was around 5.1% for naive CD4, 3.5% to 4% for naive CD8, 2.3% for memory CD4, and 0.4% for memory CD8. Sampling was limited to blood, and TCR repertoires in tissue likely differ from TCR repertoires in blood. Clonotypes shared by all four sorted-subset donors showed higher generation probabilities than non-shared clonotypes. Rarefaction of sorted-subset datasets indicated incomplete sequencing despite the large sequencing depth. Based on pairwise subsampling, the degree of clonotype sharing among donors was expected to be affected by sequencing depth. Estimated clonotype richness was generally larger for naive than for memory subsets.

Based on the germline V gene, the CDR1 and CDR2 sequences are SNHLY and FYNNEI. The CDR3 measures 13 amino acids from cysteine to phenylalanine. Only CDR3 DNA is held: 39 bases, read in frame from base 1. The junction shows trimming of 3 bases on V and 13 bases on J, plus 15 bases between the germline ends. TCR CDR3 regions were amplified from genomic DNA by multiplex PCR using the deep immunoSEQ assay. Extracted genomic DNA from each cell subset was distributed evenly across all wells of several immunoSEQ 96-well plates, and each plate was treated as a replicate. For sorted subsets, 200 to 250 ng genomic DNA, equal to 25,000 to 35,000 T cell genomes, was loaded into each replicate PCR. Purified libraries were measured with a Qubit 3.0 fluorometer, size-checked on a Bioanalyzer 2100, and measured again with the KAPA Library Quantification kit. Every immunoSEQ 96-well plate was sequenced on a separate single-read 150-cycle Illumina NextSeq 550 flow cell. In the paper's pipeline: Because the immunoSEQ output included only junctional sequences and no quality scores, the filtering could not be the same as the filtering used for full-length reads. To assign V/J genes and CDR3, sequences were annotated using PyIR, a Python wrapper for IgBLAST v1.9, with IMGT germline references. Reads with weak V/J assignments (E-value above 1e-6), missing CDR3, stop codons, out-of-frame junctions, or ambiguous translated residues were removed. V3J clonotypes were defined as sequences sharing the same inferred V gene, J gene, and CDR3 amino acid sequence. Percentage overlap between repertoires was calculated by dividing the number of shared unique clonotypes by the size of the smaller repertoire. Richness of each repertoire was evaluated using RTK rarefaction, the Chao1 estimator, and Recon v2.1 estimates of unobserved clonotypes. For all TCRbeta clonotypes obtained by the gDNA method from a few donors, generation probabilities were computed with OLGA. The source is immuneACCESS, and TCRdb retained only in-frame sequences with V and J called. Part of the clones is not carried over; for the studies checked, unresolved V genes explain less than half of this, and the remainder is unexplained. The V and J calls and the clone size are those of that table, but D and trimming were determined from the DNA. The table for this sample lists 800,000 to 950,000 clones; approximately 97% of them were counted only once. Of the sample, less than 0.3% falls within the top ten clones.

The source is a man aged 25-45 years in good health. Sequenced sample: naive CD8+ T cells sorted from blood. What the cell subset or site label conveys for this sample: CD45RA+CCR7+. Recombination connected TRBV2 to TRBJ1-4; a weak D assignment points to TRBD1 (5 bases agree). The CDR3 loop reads CASSDTRARPLFF. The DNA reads TGTGCCAGCAGTGACACCAGGGCGCGACCACTGTTTTTT.